Listed here are 28 T cell receptor beta chains from one sample, sequenced in a study of blood T cells in healthy people across ages. The authors ran a second PCR of 7 to 11 cycles using a sample-barcoded 5' primer and a J-beta primer mix. Each CDR3 protein is one row after TCRdb ran MiXCR on the 5' RACE reads. The table includes about 930,000 distinct CDR3 sequences, 25% to 35% detected once. The data were also submitted as part of a second study, on T cells of mothers and their children.

Sequencing was done on a sample of blood. The receptors were gathered from a woman aged 40-49 years in good health.

This clonotype was observed many times. This rearrangement joins TRBV19 to TRBJ1-5; D uncertain. The CDR3 consists of 13 residues. Germline CDR1 is LNHDA and CDR2 is SQIVND (reference sequence). V was clipped by 5 bases and J by 10 bases, with 15 bases between them. The CDR3 loop reads CASSGSKPGPQHF. As DNA, the CDR3 is TGTGCCAGTAGTGGGTCAAAACCGGGTCCCCAGCATTTT. The full variable domain, with the rest looked up from reference TRBV19 and TRBJ1-5, is DGGITQSPKYLFRKEGQNVTLSCEQNLNHDAMYWYRQDPGQGLRLIYYSQIVNDFQKGDIAEGYSVSREKKESFPLTVTSAQKNPTAFYLCASSGSKPGPQHFGDGTRLSIL.

This clonotype occurred a few times. The V call is TRBV24-1, the J call TRBJ2-4; TRBD2 agrees at 11 bases. The CDR3 extends over 14 amino acids. The V segment lost 8 bases and the J segment 1 base; nucleotides outside the gene matches: 0. The germline V gene encodes CDR1 KGHDR and CDR2 SFDVKD. CDR3 in DNA: TGTGCCACCACTAGCGGGGGGGCCAAAAACATTCAGTACTTC. This translates into CATTSGGAKNIQYF.

This clonotype was detected only a few times. The chain is built from TRBV6-5 and TRBJ2-1; TRBD2 agrees at 13 bases. From germline, CDR1 is MNHEY and CDR2 SVGAGI. Trimming cost V 2 bases and J 10 bases; bases outside gene matches: 14. This CDR3 region has 18 residues. The CDR3: CASSYPNRGLAGTGEQFF. The CDR3 DNA is TGTGCCAGCAGTTACCCGAATCGGGGACTAGCGGGGACTGGGGAGCAGTTCTTC.

This clonotype was observed many times. DNA of the CDR3: TGTGCCAGCAGTTTTGGCCAGGGCTACACCTTC. Its translation: CASSFGQGYTF. V is TRBV12-3 or TRBV12-4 and J is TRBJ1-2; D not certain. The CDR3 length is 11 residues. V gave up 3 bases and J gave up 8 bases, with 7 bases separating them.

This clonotype came up a few times. V usage is TRBV3-1 and J usage is TRBJ2-3, with a weak D call TRBD2 (5 bases). CDR1 is LGHDT and CDR2 is YNNKEL in the germline V gene (reference sequence). With 5 bases removed from V and 13 bases from J, the gap between germline ends came to 16 bases. This CDR3 has 12 amino acids. The CDR3 DNA is TGTGCCAGCAGCTTACCACGGGGTGGCAAGTATTTT. As protein: CASSLPRGGKYF.

This clonotype came up many times. This sequence joins TRBV4-3 and TRBJ1-2; D is undetermined. V lost 0 bases and J lost 8, with 16 bases in between. The CDR3 loop spans 15 amino acids. Germline V CDR1 and CDR2: LGHNA, YSLEER. The CDR3 spells CASSQEPGPIGGYTF. The CDR3 DNA sequence: TGCGCCAGCAGCCAAGAGCCGGGCCCGATCGGGGGCTACACCTTC.

The rearrangement links TRBV28 to TRBJ2-7; 7 bases line up with TRBD1. The CDR3 is 14 residues long. Trimming cost V 6 bases and J 5 bases; bases outside gene matches: 10. Looked up from germline, CDR1 is MDHEN and CDR2 is SYDVKM. The CDR3 DNA follows: TGTGCCAGCAGGTTCTCGACAGGGTCCCACGAGCAGTACTTC. Its translation: CASRFSTGSHEQYF.

The chain carries TRBV6-5 and TRBJ1-2; TRBD1 is a possible D gene (5 bases). V was pared by 2 bases and J by 4 bases, with 11 bases between. The CDR3 has 14 residues. Germline V lookup: CDR1 MNHEY, CDR2 SVGAGI. The CDR3 nucleotides read TGTGCCAGCAGTTACGGCCGGGACGGCTATGGCTACACCTTC. Amino acid sequence: CASSYGRDGYGYTF.

The chain uses TRBV5-5 and TRBJ1-4, with D unclear. The germline V and J ends were trimmed by 4 bases and 10 bases, with 20 bases remaining between them. This CDR3 spans 15 amino acids. Germline CDR1 reads SGHKS; CDR2 reads YYEKEE (reference sequence). Here the CDR3 reads CASSEMAGASGKLFF. The DNA for the CDR3 is TGTGCCAGCAGCGAGATGGCAGGCGCGAGCGGAAAACTGTTTTTT.

The chain joins TRBV4-3 to TRBJ2-1; TRBD1 aligns across 8 bases. Germline CDR1 reads LGHNA; CDR2 reads YSLEER. With 4 bases clipped from V and 4 bases from J, the junction kept 9 bases outside the gene matches. This CDR3 is 16 amino acids long. CDR3 residues: CASSRPGTGPYNEQFF. The CDR3 nucleotides are TGCGCCAGCAGCCGGCCCGGGACAGGCCCTTACAATGAGCAGTTCTTC.

A note on this clonotype: One end of the junction fails to match germline, which may point to a read error. The CDR3: CACSAGTGRVVGDIQYF. DNA for the CDR3: TGTGCCTGCAGCGCCGGGACAGGGCGCGTCGTTGGGGACATTCAGTACTTC. V and J are TRBV9 and TRBJ2-4, with TRBD1 identical over 9 bases. Per the germline V gene, CDR1 is SGDLS and CDR2 is YYNGEE. There are 17 residues in the CDR3.

The chain uses TRBV20-1 and TRBJ1-6; D remains ambiguous. The V gene's germline CDR1 is DFQATT and CDR2 SNEGSKA (reference sequence). The length of the CDR3 is 16 residues. Trimming cost V 0 bases and J 5 bases, with 14 bases left between them. The CDR3 spells CSARDQGRGHNSPLHF. CDR3 sequence (DNA): TGCAGTGCTAGAGATCAAGGGCGCGGGCATAATTCACCCCTCCACTTT.

This clonotype was found a few times. This rearrangement joins TRBV2 to TRBJ1-1, with TRBD1 identical over 10 bases. V lost 5 bases to trimming and J lost 5 bases; unmatched junction nucleotides: 8. Germline V gives CDR1 SNHLY, CDR2 FYNNEI. This CDR3 is built from 15 residues. The CDR3 region is CASSLYAGQGTEAFF. CDR3 nucleotides: TGTGCCAGCAGTCTTTATGCGGGACAGGGGACTGAAGCTTTCTTT.

This rearrangement joins TRBV7-2 to TRBJ2-7, with 9 nucleotides matching TRBD1. Germline trimming cut 6 bases from V and 3 bases from J; bases unmatched to any gene: 9. Germline V gene lookup returns CDR1 SGHTA and CDR2 FQGNSA. The CDR3 extends over 15 amino acids. CDR3 amino acids: CASSSATGGNYEQYF. DNA for the CDR3: TGTGCCAGCAGTTCCGCGACAGGGGGAAACTACGAGCAGTACTTC. The full variable domain, rest sourced from reference TRBV7-2 and TRBJ2-7, is GAGVSQSPSNKVTEKGKDVELRCDPISGHTALYWYRQSLGQGLEFLIYFQGNSAPDKSGLPSDRFSAERTGGSVSTLTIQRTQQEDSAVYLCASSSATGGNYEQYFGPGTRLTVT.

This clonotype was seen more than once but under ten times. V and J are TRBV10-3 and TRBJ1-5; TRBD1 might be the D (6 bases). With 5 bases removed from V and 5 bases from J, the gap between germline ends came to 10 bases. Germline CDR1 ENHRY, CDR2 SYGVKD. The CDR3 runs to 13 residues. This chain's CDR3 is CAISTGSDQPQHF. In nucleotides, the CDR3 is TGTGCCATCAGTACAGGGAGTGATCAGCCCCAGCATTTT.

This clonotype was recorded many times. This rearrangement joins TRBV9 to TRBJ2-5; no reliable D call. This CDR3 spans 14 amino acids. Trimming took 0 bases from V and 1 from J, leaving 7 bases between them. Germline V CDR1 and CDR2: SGDLS, YYNGEE. The CDR3 DNA reads as TGTGCCAGCAGCGTAGGACGTAGCCAAGAGACCCAGTACTTC. Amino acids: CASSVGRSQETQYF.

This clonotype was seen a few times. This may stem from a read error, because a much larger clone lies one nucleotide away. This chain connects TRBV5-1 to TRBJ2-1, with D unclear. The germline V gene has CDR1 SGHRS and CDR2 YFSETQ. This CDR3 has 14 residues. V was cut by 0 bases and J by 6 bases, with 10 bases left in between. CDR3 bases: TGCGCCAGCAGCTTGGATGCAACGTCCAATGAGCAGTTCTTC. It is translated as CASSLDATSNEQFF.

CDR3 DNA sequence: TGTGCCAGCAGCCAAATTCAGGAGAACACTGAAGCTTTCTTT. Amino acid sequence: CASSQIQENTEAFF. The chain uses TRBV7-9 and TRBJ1-1; no definite D call. The CDR3 covers 14 residues. Trimming pared 5 bases from V and 1 base from J, leaving 11 bases between. The germline CDR1 and CDR2 sequences are SEHNR and FQNEAQ (reference sequence).

V usage is TRBV5-1 and J usage is TRBJ2-5, with 14 bases lining up with TRBD2. The CDR3 has 18 residues. CDR1 SGHRS and CDR2 YFSETQ come from the germline V gene. J gave up 2 bases and V 6 bases, and 12 bases lay outside the gene matches. As DNA, the CDR3 is TGCGCCAGCACCCCAACCAATAGACTAGCGGGGGGGCAAGAGACCCAGTACTTC. Protein sequence: CASTPTNRLAGGQETQYF.

There are many counts of this clonotype. The chain joins TRBV28 to TRBJ2-5; TRBD1 or TRBD2 may be the D gene (6 bases each). This CDR3 region has 15 residues. V was shortened by 3 bases and J by 5 bases, with 16 bases between the two germline ends. Germline-derived CDR1 and CDR2 are MDHEN and SYDVKM. The CDR3 DNA sequence: TGTGCCAGCAGTTTTGGGGGGTACAGGGAGGAGACCCAGTACTTC. It is translated as CASSFGGYREETQYF.

Ten or more counts support this clonotype. The genes are TRBV12-3 or TRBV12-4 and TRBJ2-1; TRBD1 matches at 10 bases. CDR3 length: 19 residues. V was clipped by 4 bases and J by 3 bases; unmatched bases: 15. As DNA, the CDR3 is TGTGCCAGCAGTTCATGGGGGACAGGGGTAGAATTTGGCTACAATGAGCAGTTCTTC. It yields the protein CASSSWGTGVEFGYNEQFF.

Comment on this clonotype: Sequence at one end of the junction differs from germline and may be a read error. V gene TRBV5-1 combines with J gene TRBJ1-2, with D unresolved. This CDR3 has 14 residues. Germline loops: CDR1 SGHRS, CDR2 YFSETQ. The CDR3 loop reads CASSSGGQINGCTF. CDR3 nucleotides: TGCGCCAGCAGCTCCGGAGGGCAGATCAATGGCTGCACCTTC.

This clonotype was found a few times. The V and J genes are TRBV7-2 and TRBJ2-5; 12 bases align to TRBD2. Germline V gene sequence: CDR1 SGHTA, CDR2 FQGNSA. The V and J ends lost 0 bases and 11 bases, in that order; junction bases with no gene match: 13. The CDR3 is made up of 17 amino acids. The CDR3 region is CASSLASSGGAYNEQYF. In nucleotides, the CDR3 is TGTGCCAGCAGCTTAGCCTCTAGCGGGGGGGCCTACAATGAGCAGTACTTC.

The sample holds a few counts of this clonotype. The chain has TRBV5-1 and TRBJ2-5; 12 bases are shared with TRBD2. Per germline, CDR1 SGHRS and CDR2 YFSETQ. The V and J ends lost 2 bases and 3 bases, in that order; junction bases with no gene match: 11. The length of the CDR3 is 18 residues. As DNA, the CDR3 is TGCGCCAGCAGCTTCCCTAGCGGGGGGGCCTTCGGGGAAGAGACCCAGTACTTC. Translation: CASSFPSGGAFGEETQYF.

This clonotype was recorded many times. The genes are TRBV12-3 or TRBV12-4 and TRBJ1-2, with D uncertain. The CDR3 spans 12 residues. Trimming removed 9 bases from V and 7 bases from J, with 15 bases in between. CDR3 coding DNA: TGTGCCAGTAGTGGGGAGGTCTTTGGCTACACCTTC. This gives the protein CASSGEVFGYTF.

On this clonotype itself: Sequence at one end of the junction differs from germline and may be a read error. The chain is built from TRBV2 and TRBJ2-7; D gene uncertain. The CDR3 has 13 amino acids. CDR1 SNHLY and CDR2 FYNNEI come from the germline V gene. This CDR3 reads CASQVSMSYGQYF. The CDR3, as DNA: TGTGCCAGCCAGGTATCTATGTCCTACGGGCAGTACTTC. Drawing the rest from reference TRBV2 and TRBJ2-7, the complete variable domain is EPEVTQTPSHQVTQMGQEVILRCVPISNHLYFYWYRQILGQKVEFLVSFYNNEISEKSEIFDDQFSVERPDGSNFTLKIRSTKLEDSAMYFCASQVSMSYGQYFGPGTRLTVT.

This clonotype has more than one count but fewer than ten. This chain joins TRBV5-1 and TRBJ2-1, with 7 bases aligning to TRBD2. The CDR3 runs to 15 residues. From germline, CDR1 is SGHRS and CDR2 YFSETQ. J lost 0 bases, V lost 4 bases, and 4 bases had no gene match. The CDR3 DNA is TGCGCCAGCAGCCAGAGCGGGGACTCCTACAATGAGCAGTTCTTC. It is translated as CASSQSGDSYNEQFF.

V gene TRBV5-1 combines with J gene TRBJ2-3; D may correspond to TRBD1 or TRBD2 (6 bases each). Per the germline V gene, CDR1 is SGHRS and CDR2 is YFSETQ. The length of the CDR3 is 16 residues. V shed 4 bases and J shed 0 bases, with 15 bases lying between them. The CDR3, as DNA: TGCGCCAGCAGCCCGACAGGAGGAGGGAGCACAGATACGCAGTATTTT. Protein: CASSPTGGGSTDTQYF.